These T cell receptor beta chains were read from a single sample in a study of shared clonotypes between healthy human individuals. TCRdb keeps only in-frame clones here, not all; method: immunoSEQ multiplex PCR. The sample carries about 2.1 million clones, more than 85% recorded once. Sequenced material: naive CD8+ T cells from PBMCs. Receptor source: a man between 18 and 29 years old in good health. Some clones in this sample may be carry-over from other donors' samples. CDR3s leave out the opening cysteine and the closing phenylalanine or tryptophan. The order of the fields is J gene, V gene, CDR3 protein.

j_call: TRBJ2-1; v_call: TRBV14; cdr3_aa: ASSTRLAGGQRNEQF
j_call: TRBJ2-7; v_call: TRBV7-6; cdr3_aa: ASSPRTAPSYEQY
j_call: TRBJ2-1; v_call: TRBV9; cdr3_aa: ASSVDVDEQF
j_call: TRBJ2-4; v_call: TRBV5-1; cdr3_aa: ASSWVLAGGRDIQY
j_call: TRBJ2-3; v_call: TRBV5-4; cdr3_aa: ASSGTSGYTQY
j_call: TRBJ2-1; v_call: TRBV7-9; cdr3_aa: ASSRGESYNEQF
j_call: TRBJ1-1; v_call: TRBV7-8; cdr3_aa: ASSRGQGSFVPEAF
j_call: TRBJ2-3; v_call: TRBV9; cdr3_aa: ASRPGGWPDTQY
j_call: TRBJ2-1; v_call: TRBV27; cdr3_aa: ASSLLGDEQF
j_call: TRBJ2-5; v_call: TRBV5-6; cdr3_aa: ASSLGTGVVETQY
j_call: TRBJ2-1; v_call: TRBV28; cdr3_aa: ASSLPPLGTHGYNEQF
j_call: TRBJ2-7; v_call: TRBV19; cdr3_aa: ASSGTYEQY
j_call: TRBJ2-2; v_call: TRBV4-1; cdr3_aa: ASSQPGLAIGPGELF